This T cell receptor (beta chain) originates from a study of patients and donors after allogeneic stem cell transplantation. This clonotype has at least ten counts. This CDR3 has 13 residues. From germline, CDR1 is ENHRY and CDR2 SYGVKD. The V end lost 3 bases, the J end lost 4 bases, and 9 bases lay between the germline ends. TCRdb fed the RT-PCR reads into MiXCR, producing one record per CDR3 protein. The sample comprises 200,000 to 250,000 distinct CDR3 sequences, 13% to 15% of which are singletons, and roughly 10% rests with the top ten. This TCR came from a human donor who was either an allogeneic HSCT recipient or a stem cell or donor lymphocyte infusion donor (not recorded which). It is not recorded whose cells these are; they may come from a transplant donor. The chain combines TRBV10-3 with TRBJ1-2; D ambiguous. Sequencing was done on a sample of blood, either unsorted or a sorted T cell fraction (not recorded which). In DNA form, the CDR3 reads TGTGCCATCAGTGAAGACAAGACCTATGGCTACACCTTC. This sequence encodes CAISEDKTYGYTF.